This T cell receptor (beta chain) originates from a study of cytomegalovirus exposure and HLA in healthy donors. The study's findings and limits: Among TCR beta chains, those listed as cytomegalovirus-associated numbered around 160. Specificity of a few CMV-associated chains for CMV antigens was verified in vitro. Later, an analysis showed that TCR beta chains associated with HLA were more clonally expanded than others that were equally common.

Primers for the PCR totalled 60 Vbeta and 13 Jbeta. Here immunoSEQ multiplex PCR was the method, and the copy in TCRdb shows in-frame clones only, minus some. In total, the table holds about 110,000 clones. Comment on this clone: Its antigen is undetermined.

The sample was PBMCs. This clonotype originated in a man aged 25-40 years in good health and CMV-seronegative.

DNA of the CDR3: TGTGCCAGCAGTTACCCCGGCAGGGCGGAAAACACCATATATTTT. It is translated as CASSYPGRAENTIYF. The chain joins TRBV6-6 to TRBJ1-3; the D gene is possibly TRBD1 (5 bases). Trimming removed 2 bases from V and 6 bases from J, with 14 bases in between. CDR1 and CDR2 from the germline V gene are MNHNY and SVGAGI (reference sequence). The CDR3 totals 15 residues.